The rows below give T cell receptor beta chains drawn from one sample of a study of blood T cell repertoires in COVID-19. The method was immunoSEQ multiplex PCR; TCRdb's version includes in-frame clones alone and lacks a portion of them. The sample records about 69,000 clones, 85% to 90% being singletons. The sequenced sample consisted of peripheral blood. All receptors derive from a man aged 50 or older with acute or convalescent COVID-19. CDR3s include the opening cysteine and the closing phenylalanine or tryptophan. The order of the fields is J gene, V gene, D gene, clone size, CDR3 protein, CDR3 DNA. The D gene is left open where the match is weak. Clone size, where shown, is once, few, many, or a class for clones that have expanded.

>TRBJ2-5|TRBV27|NA|NA
CASSFRETQYF
TGTGCCAGCAGTTTTAGAGAGACCCAGTACTTC
>TRBJ2-6|TRBV9|NA|once
CASSLGGAGANVLTF
TGTGCCAGCAGCCTTGGGGGCGCGGGGGCCAACGTCCTGACTTTC
>TRBJ1-2|TRBV15|NA|NA
CATSRGSDYGYTF
TGTGCCACCAGCAGAGGGTCAGACTATGGCTACACCTTC
>TRBJ2-7|TRBV7-9|NA|few
CAIPGQHPYEQYF
TGTGCCATCCCCGGACAGCATCCCTACGAGCAGTACTTC
>TRBJ1-5|TRBV6-5|TRBD1|NA
CASREGQGIGQPQHF
TGTGCCAGCAGAGAGGGACAGGGGATAGGTCAGCCCCAGCATTTT
>TRBJ1-5|TRBV30|NA|NA
CAWRVHEGGGQPQHF
TGTGCCTGGCGTGTACACGAGGGGGGGGGTCAGCCCCAGCATTTT
>TRBJ2-1|TRBV10-3|TRBD2|NA
CAISAVLAGADYNEQFF
TGTGCCATCAGTGCAGTACTAGCGGGAGCTGACTACAATGAGCAGTTCTTC
>TRBJ1-2|TRBV6-4|TRBD1|few
CASSDTGVYGYTF
TGTGCCAGCAGTGACACAGGGGTTTATGGCTACACCTTC
>TRBJ1-5|TRBV19|NA|NA
CASSIDGGSNQPQHF
TGTGCCAGTAGTATAGATGGGGGGAGCAATCAGCCCCAGCATTTT
>TRBJ2-2|TRBV9|TRBD2|NA
CASSVDYPGGTNTGELFF
TGTGCCAGCAGCGTAGATTATCCGGGAGGAACGAACACCGGGGAGCTGTTTTTT
>TRBJ1-5|TRBV5-1|NA|NA
CASSLEGSPLNQPQHF
TGCGCCAGCAGCTTGGAGGGGTCTCCCCTAAATCAGCCCCAGCATTTT
>TRBJ2-1|TRBV24-1|NA|NA
CATSDRSTSLGEQFF
TGTGCCACCAGTGATCGATCCACTAGTCTAGGTGAGCAGTTCTTC
>TRBJ2-5|TRBV2|NA|few
CAGNRVQETQYF
TGTGCCGGGAACAGGGTCCAAGAGACCCAGTACTTC
>TRBJ2-1|TRBV6-1|NA|NA
CASSDVQADEQFF
TGTGCCAGCAGTGATGTTCAAGCGGATGAGCAGTTCTTC
>TRBJ1-6|TRBV5-5|NA|NA
CASRTYGYSPLHF
TGTGCCAGCAGAACATACGGGTATTCACCCCTCCACTTT
>TRBJ1-2|TRBV6-5|NA|NA
CASSYSTSNGYTF
TGTGCCAGCAGTTACTCGACTTCCAATGGCTACACCTTC
>TRBJ2-7|TRBV6-5|TRBD2|NA
CASSYGAGRGYEQYF
TGTGCCAGCAGTTATGGGGCGGGGAGGGGCTACGAGCAGTACTTC
>TRBJ2-7|TRBV11-2|NA|NA
CASATFEQYF
TGTGCCAGCGCCACATTCGAGCAGTACTTC
>TRBJ2-4|TRBV10-1|NA|NA
CASSDEDIQYF
TGCGCCAGCAGTGATGAGGACATTCAGTACTTC
>TRBJ1-4|TRBV19|TRBD1|NA
CASSIIRQGMNEKLFF
TGTGCCAGTAGTATCATCCGACAGGGAATGAATGAAAAACTGTTTTTT
>TRBJ2-5|TRBV5-6|TRBD2|NA
CASSETSGRAGETQYF
TGTGCCAGCAGCGAAACTAGCGGGAGGGCCGGAGAGACCCAGTACTTC
>TRBJ1-2|TRBV5-1|TRBD1|NA
CASSVDRAGGYTF
TGCGCCAGCAGCGTCGACAGGGCGGGGGGCTACACCTTC
>TRBJ1-3|TRBV3-1/TRBV3-2|TRBD1|NA
CASTRFGQENTIYF
TGTGCCAGCACCCGATTTGGACAGGAGAACACCATATATTTT
>TRBJ1-4|TRBV30|NA|few
CAWSSFNEKLFF
TGTGCCTGGAGTTCCTTTAATGAAAAACTGTTTTTT
>TRBJ2-1|TRBV7-9|TRBD2|many
CASYPVGAGEREQFF
TGTGCCAGCTACCCGGTTGGGGCGGGAGAGCGTGAGCAGTTCTTC
>TRBJ2-7|TRBV25-1|TRBD1|few
CASSEAGQAYEQYF
TGTGCCAGCAGTGAAGCGGGACAGGCCTACGAGCAGTACTTC
>TRBJ2-5|TRBV5-4|TRBD2|NA
CASSSGTSAAAGTQYF
TGTGCCAGCAGTTCCGGGACTAGCGCTGCCGCGGGGACCCAGTACTTC
>TRBJ2-2|TRBV6-2/TRBV6-3|TRBD1|NA
CASSYSPGQGGTGELFF
TGTGCCAGCAGTTACTCTCCGGGACAGGGGGGGACCGGGGAGCTGTTTTTT
>TRBJ1-2|TRBV4-1|TRBD1|NA
CASSLGQDYGYTF
TGCGCCAGCAGCCTCGGACAGGACTATGGCTACACCTTC
>TRBJ1-2|TRBV7-6|NA|NA
CASSLNTDSSGYTF
TGTGCCAGCAGCTTAAATACCGACTCATCGGGCTACACCTTC
>TRBJ2-2|TRBV24-1|TRBD2|once
CATSDPGTSGRAGELFF
TGTGCCACCAGTGACCCCGGGACTAGCGGGAGAGCCGGGGAGCTGTTTTTT
>TRBJ2-2|TRBV27|TRBD1|NA
CASSLERGGGSGQGATGELFF
TGTGCCAGCAGTTTAGAGCGAGGAGGGGGGTCGGGACAGGGGGCGACCGGGGAGCTGTTTTTT
>TRBJ2-7|TRBV3-1/TRBV3-2|TRBD1|NA
CASSQGPGQGDLEQYF
TGTGCCAGCAGCCAAGGACCGGGACAGGGGGACCTCGAGCAGTACTTC
>TRBJ1-4|TRBV7-2|TRBD1|NA
CASSSRQGINEKLFF
TGTGCCAGCAGCTCCCGACAGGGCATTAATGAAAAACTGTTTTTT
>TRBJ1-5|TRBV2|NA|NA
CASSESGGDQPQHF
TGTGCCAGCAGTGAGTCGGGGGGGGATCAGCCCCAGCATTTT
>TRBJ2-3|TRBV18|TRBD2|NA
CASSPLAGSTDTQYF
TGTGCCAGCTCGCCGCTAGCGGGATCCACAGATACGCAGTATTTT
>TRBJ1-1|TRBV30|NA|NA
CAWKVEGTEAFF
TGTGCCTGGAAAGTCGAGGGCACTGAAGCTTTCTTT
>TRBJ2-1|TRBV6-1|TRBD2|NA
CASSEASGAYNEQFF
TGTGCCAGCAGTGAAGCTAGCGGGGCCTACAATGAGCAGTTCTTC
>TRBJ1-2|TRBV19|TRBD1|NA
CASKQGALGYTF
TGTGCCAGTAAACAGGGGGCACTGGGCTACACCTTC
>TRBJ1-2|TRBV19|NA|NA
CASSSNLNYGYTF
TGTGCCAGTAGTTCGAACTTAAACTATGGCTACACCTTC
>TRBJ1-4|TRBV30|TRBD1|NA
CAWRDQLTGGVSEKLFF
TGTGCCTGGAGGGACCAGCTTACAGGGGGAGTATCTGAAAAACTGTTTTTT
>TRBJ1-6|TRBV9|TRBD1|NA
CASSVGTGGSPLHF
TGTGCCAGCAGCGTCGGGACAGGGGGTTCACCCCTCCACTTT
>TRBJ2-2|TRBV5-4|NA|few
CASSSRRENTGELFF
TGTGCCAGCAGCTCTAGACGGGAGAACACCGGGGAGCTGTTTTTT
>TRBJ2-1|TRBV27|TRBD1|NA
CASSATGGTHYNEQFF
TGTGCCAGCAGTGCGACAGGGGGCACCCACTACAATGAGCAGTTCTTC
>TRBJ2-1|TRBV6-5|TRBD2|NA
CASSLAGGLDNEQFF
TGTGCCAGCAGTCTAGCGGGAGGTCTTGACAATGAGCAGTTCTTC
>TRBJ1-1|TRBV19|NA|few
CASSIGQSSEAFF
TGTGCCAGTAGTATAGGACAGAGTTCTGAAGCTTTCTTT